The present T cell receptor beta chain was sequenced within a study of blood T cell repertoires in COVID-19 (dated by TCRdb to the early 2020s). About the full investigation: Collaborator samples came from the United States, Italy and Spain and covered acute and convalescent phases of COVID-19. The prospective study material was composed of cDNA or gDNA derived from T cells, B-cell-depleted T cells, or PBMCs. Subjects who had been exposed to COVID-19, were actively infected with it, or had recovered from it provided the deeply sampled blood TCRbeta repertoires that made up the dataset. A freely available public database, intended as a resource for researchers studying the immune response to SARS-CoV-2, is where the repertoires were released. The samples were drawn from two sources: the first 160 participants of the ongoing ImmuneRACE study, and some 1,300 subjects contributed by 6 global collaborators. Sample metadata almost always included a de-identified subject ID, COVID-19 status, age in years and sex. Where HLA class I and class II types were available, the types were taken from metadata supplied by the sample provider, not from assay-based typing.

In the prospective study, participants were about 18 to 100 years old, resided in under 30 geographic areas of the United States, and were enrolled through a virtual design. To assign participants to cohorts, the prospective study relied on clinical history that participants themselves reported in a screening survey and a study questionnaire. Each participant in the prospective study had whole blood, serum and a nasopharyngeal or oropharyngeal swab collected by mobile phlebotomists. Prospective study participants could optionally give additional blood draws and questionnaires over an approximately two-month period. Blood samples from the prospective study were shipped frozen or at room temperature prior to DNA extraction. The immunoSEQ Assay, a bias-controlled multiplex PCR, was used to amplify TCRbeta CDR3 regions from genomic DNA. Per the authors' processing: Within the assay, amplification of reference gene primers was used to estimate how many nucleated cells each sample contained. Sequence reads were collapsed and filtered to measure the absolute abundance of every unique TCRbeta CDR3 rearrangement. For each sample, productive Simpson clonality was calculated as the square root of Simpson's diversity index over productive rearrangements. As stored in TCRdb, this immuneACCESS dataset retains in-frame rearrangements with V and J assigned. A fraction of the clones does not appear; measured against another copy, unresolved V genes explain less than half of the discrepancy, and the remainder lacks a known reason. V, J and clone size were drawn from that table, and D and trimming were deduced from the DNA. Present in this sample are about 220,000 clones, roughly 80% of which were seen just once. The ten largest make up approximately 1.3% of the sample.

A note on this clone: Its antigen is not yet known. No much larger clone is present one base from it, and per-base qualities are unavailable.

Unmatched junction bases come to 5, with V trimmed by 5 bases and J by 4 bases. CDR1 and CDR2 were assigned from the germline V gene as SGHVS and FQNEAQ. The CDR3 covers 15 residues, taking in both the cysteine and the phenylalanine. Of the read, only the CDR3 DNA is kept; its 45 bases are in frame from base 1. The paper's findings and limits, for the study overall: The quantity of clinical and demographic metadata differed by source and by participant and was supplied without curation.

The chain joins TRBV7-8 to TRBJ2-1; TRBD2 lines up with 10 middle nucleotides. This receptor was obtained from a woman aged 40 to 50 with acute COVID-19. Input material: PBMCs or T cells enriched from blood (not recorded which). The DNA sequence is given as TGTGCCAGCAGCACTAGCGGGGCGTATTACAATGAGCAGTTCTTC. Its protein product is CASSTSGAYYNEQFF.